The 9 T cell receptor beta chains below all came from one sample that was sequenced in a study of early T cells in non-severe SARS-CoV-2 infection. TCRdb re-analysed the 5' RACE reads in MiXCR, keeping a single row per CDR3 protein. The data show about 64,000 distinct CDR3 sequences, around 20% seen once. Material: whole blood, obtained at baseline. These receptors all come from an adult who was a healthcare worker with PCR-confirmed SARS-CoV-2 infection or an uninfected control (not recorded which).

V usage is TRBV10-3 and J usage is TRBJ2-7; D might be TRBD2 (5 bases). V lost 3 bases, J lost 2 bases, and 5 bases lay in between. CDR3 length: 12 amino acids. Germline V lookup: CDR1 ENHRY, CDR2 SYGVKD. The CDR3 coding sequence is TGTGCCATCAGTGACGGGACCTACGAGCAGTACTTC. Protein sequence: CAISDGTYEQYF.

This clonotype was seen at least ten times. The chain links TRBV10-2 to TRBJ2-3; the D gene is possibly TRBD2 (6 bases). From germline, CDR1 is WSHSY and CDR2 SAAADI. Deletions cut 8 bases from V and 2 bases from J, with 17 bases between. CDR3 size: 15 residues. CDR3 DNA sequence: TGCGCCAGCCGGGAGAGTCCGACTTCCACAGATACGCAGTATTTT. This sequence encodes CASRESPTSTDTQYF.

A few counts support this clonotype. The chain combines TRBV7-2 with TRBJ1-2, with D maybe TRBD1 (5 bases). CDR3 length equals 15 residues. The V gene's germline CDR1 is SGHTA and CDR2 FQGNSA. V was shortened by 5 bases and J by 2 bases, with 15 bases between the two germline ends. CDR3 sequence reads: CASSVPGPPNYGYTF. CDR3 coding DNA: TGTGCCAGCAGCGTACCGGGACCCCCAAACTATGGCTACACCTTC.

The rearrangement uses TRBV12-3 or TRBV12-4 and TRBJ2-5, with D possibly being TRBD2 (5 bases). The CDR3 is 15 residues long. V was trimmed by 6 bases and J by 5 bases, leaving 19 bases between them. The CDR3 DNA reads TGTGCCAGCAGACCAGGACCTACCCCGGGGGAGACCCAGTACTTC. It codes for CASRPGPTPGETQYF.

There are a few counts of this clonotype. This chain links TRBV18 with TRBJ1-2, with D possibly TRBD1 on 5 matching bases. CDR3 size: 13 residues. CDR1 is KGHSH, CDR2 LQKENI, per germline. The ends were cut back, 3 bases at V and 2 bases at J, with 7 bases in the middle. CDR3 bases: TGTGCCAGCTCACCGGGGGAAAACTATGGCTACACCTTC. Translation gives CASSPGENYGYTF.

V is TRBV10-2 and J is TRBJ2-3, with D possibly matching TRBD1 (6 bases). Looked up from germline, CDR1 is WSHSY and CDR2 is SAAADI. V was shortened by 8 bases and J by 7 bases, with 10 bases between the two germline ends. The CDR3 consists of 11 residues. In DNA, the CDR3 is TGCGCCAGCCAACAGGGAAATACGCAGTATTTT. This sequence encodes CASQQGNTQYF.

V is TRBV7-2 and J is TRBJ2-3; a possible D gene is TRBD2 (6 bases). CDR1 is SGHTA, CDR2 FQGNSA, per germline. CDR3 length equals 14 residues. Trimming left V 5 bases short and J 4 bases short, with 13 bases between. CDR3 bases: TGTGCCAGCAGCGTGACTAGTAGTCCAGATACGCAGTATTTT. It encodes CASSVTSSPDTQYF. The whole variable domain, filled in from reference TRBV7-2 and TRBJ2-3, reads GAGVSQSPSNKVTEKGKDVELRCDPISGHTALYWYRQSLGQGLEFLIYFQGNSAPDKSGLPSDRFSAERTGGSVSTLTIQRTQQEDSAVYLCASSVTSSPDTQYFGPGTRLTVL.

The rearrangement uses TRBV12-3 or TRBV12-4 and TRBJ2-1; TRBD2 matches at 10 bases. This CDR3 has 11 amino acids. The J segment lost 15 bases and the V segment lost 5 bases, leaving 4 bases of the junction unmatched. The CDR3 nucleotides are TGTGCCAGCAGTCACGGGACTAGCGCGTTCTTC. Translated: CASSHGTSAFF.

This clonotype was counted only a few times. The J gene is TRBJ1-6, the V gene TRBV4-1; D might be TRBD1 (6 bases). Trimming pared 2 bases from V and 0 bases from J, leaving 17 bases between. Germline values: CDR1 MGHRA, CDR2 YSYEKL. The CDR3 runs 19 residues. CDR3 DNA sequence: TGCGCCAGCAGCCAATTCAAGGGGGTTAGAAACTCCTATAATTCACCCCTCCACTTT. The encoded protein is CASSQFKGVRNSYNSPLHF.